This TCR beta chain stems from a study of T cells in Graves' hyperthyroidism and ophthalmopathy. An absence of ophthalmopathy progression within 18 months meant stable Graves' hyperthyroidism. Each diagnosis drew on symptoms, thyroxine, TRAb, thyroid ultrasound and orbital computed tomography findings. This clonotype came up many times. The investigators amplified TCR beta CDR3 regions from RNA transcripts. HTBI primers were employed in a first-round RT-PCR of the TCR CDR3. TCRdb re-called the multiplex PCR reads with MiXCR, one entry per CDR3 protein. This table holds fewer than 550,000 distinct CDR3 sequences, 15% to 18% found once. The CDR3 has 15 amino acids. Trimming stripped 8 bases from V and 3 bases from J, with 19 bases between. Germline assignment: CDR1 SNHLY and CDR2 FYNNEI.

The TCR originated in a woman in her late teens or twenties with Graves' hyperthyroidism. The chain is built from TRBV2 and TRBJ2-5; the D gene is possibly TRBD1 (6 bases). Sequences were obtained from blood. CDR3 sequence reads: CASQRYTGKEETQYF. CDR3 DNA: TGTGCCAGCCAACGTTACACAGGGAAAGAAGAGACCCAGTACTTC.